This T cell receptor (beta chain) was identified in a study of T cell responses to AZD1222 COVID-19 vaccine. Produced via immunoSEQ multiplex PCR; TCRdb's table is partial and in-frame only. The data hold approximately 110,000 clones, with about nine tenths observed a single time. Germline CDR1 MDHEN, CDR2 SYDVKM. Germline trimming cut 5 bases from V and 3 bases from J; bases unmatched to any gene: 11. The CDR3 runs to 17 residues. Regarding the study as a whole: The CD4 TCRs associated with vaccination extended across spike and predominated at 160-218 and 743-854. Spike-specific TCR breadth and depth rose after two AZD1222 doses.

Points on this clone: Its antigen is currently unknown.

The material was peripheral blood, obtained on day 0 of AZD1222 vaccination. The receptor's source is an adult in good health. The genes are TRBV28 and TRBJ2-1, with 9 bases fitting TRBD2. CDR3 in DNA: TGTGCCAGCAGTCAAGGGACTAGCCAGATCTTCTACAATGAGCAGTTCTTC. Translation gives CASSQGTSQIFYNEQFF.